This TCR beta chain is drawn from a study of shared clonotypes between healthy human individuals. Naive CD8 cells lacked CD45RO and underwent positive selection for CCR7, leaving out terminally differentiated effector memory CD45RA+ cells. The method was immunoSEQ multiplex PCR; TCRdb's version includes in-frame clones alone and lacks a portion of them. The table has about 2,200,000 clones, around 93% seen once; the top ten hold around 1.7%. The CDR3 contains 17 residues. The V and J ends lost 3 bases and 2 bases, in that order; junction bases with no gene match: 7. Germline CDR1 is ENHRY and CDR2 is SYGVKD.

This chain uses TRBV10-3 with TRBJ2-1, with 10 nucleotides matching TRBD2. Material: naive CD8+ T cells from PBMCs. The clonotype was recovered from a man aged 18 to 30 in good health. Some clones in this sample may be carry-over from other donors' samples. The CDR3 DNA reads as TGTGCCATCAGTGAATCCAGCGGGAGGGTTGCCTACAATGAGCAGTTCTTC. The encoded protein is CAISESSGRVAYNEQFF.